Included here is one T cell receptor beta chain sequence, with context. The target antigen is unknown. Germline V gene data show CDR1 as MDHEN and CDR2 as SYDVKM. The CDR3 runs 11 residues. Trimming pared 5 bases from V and 6 bases from J, leaving 5 bases between. Generated by immunoSEQ multiplex PCR, the TCRdb table keeps only in-frame clones and is missing some. The sample holds about 1.5 million clones, roughly 95% seen once. The sample belongs to a study of shared clonotypes between healthy human individuals. Whole-study findings and limits: Investigators expected sequencing depth to affect clonotype sharing among donors.

This clonotype was sampled from a man between 25 and 39 years old in good health. Sequenced material: naive CD4+ T cells sorted from blood. Subset meaning: CD45RA+ positively selected. The chain carries TRBV28 and TRBJ1-5; D is ambiguous. CDR3 amino acids: CASSTRQPQHF. CDR3 DNA sequence: TGTGCCAGCAGTACTCGTCAGCCCCAGCATTTT.